This TCR beta chain was observed in a study of identifying expanded T cells in peripheral blood. Study-level points and caveats: Clone count variance between roughly 2-week samples rose with total template count. Roughly 1.2 clones differed between technical replicates, versus approximately 17 and 20 over time.

The table lists this clone with a few counts. Its antigen is unknown. Clones were sequenced by immunoSEQ multiplex PCR, and TCRdb holds only the in-frame ones, with some missing. The profile shows roughly 100,000 clones, around 89% of them singletons. The CDR3 spans 15 residues. Germline V gene data show CDR1 as LNHDA and CDR2 as SQIVND (reference sequence). Trimming pared 2 bases from V and 0 bases from J, leaving 5 bases between. Collection occurred without any documented infections or immune events in donors. The chain recombines TRBV19 with TRBJ2-6; D is unclear. Sequenced input: blood. This clonotype originated in a person aged 18 to 75 in good health. This chain's CDR3 is CASSILSSGANVLTF. DNA for the CDR3: TGTGCCAGTAGTATATTGAGCTCTGGGGCCAACGTCCTGACTTTC.